A selection of T cell receptor beta chains follows, all from one sample in a study of T cell responses to AZD1222 COVID-19 vaccine. Clones were read by immunoSEQ multiplex PCR, and TCRdb kept only the in-frame ones, dropping some. The sample lists 75,000 to 100,000 clones; around 90% were seen once. The source was peripheral blood, collected 28 days after the second AZD1222 dose. The receptors come from an adult who received the AZD1222 COVID-19 vaccine. Each CDR3 is given with its conserved first and last residue. Each record gives: V gene, J gene, D gene, clone size, CDR3 DNA, CDR3 protein. D genes are given only for firm matches. Clone size appears in some rows only: once, few, many, or a class for an expanded clone.

TRBV7-2,TRBJ2-2,TRBD1,.,TGTGCCAGCAGCCCCGGGACAGGGGTCACCGGGGAGCTGTTTTTT,CASSPGTGVTGELFF
TRBV19,TRBJ1-1,.,.,TGTGCCAGCAGAGTAGGACCCGGGAGCTCTGAAGCTTTCTTT,CASRVGPGSSEAFF
TRBV18,TRBJ2-1,TRBD2,.,TGTGCCAGCTCACCGGGACTAGCGGACCTATACAATGAGCAGTTCTTC,CASSPGLADLYNEQFF
TRBV18,TRBJ1-2,.,.,TGTGCCAGCTCACCGGGGGCTATGGGGACCAACTATGGCTACACCTTC,CASSPGAMGTNYGYTF
TRBV6-2/TRBV6-3,TRBJ1-1,.,.,TGTGCCAGCAGTTACAGACAGATTATGAACACTGAAGCTTTCTTT,CASSYRQIMNTEAFF
TRBV4-2,TRBJ1-2,.,.,TGTGCCAGCAGCCAAGATCGGGGGGGGATGGGTAACTATGGCTACACCTTC,CASSQDRGGMGNYGYTF
TRBV30,TRBJ1-2,TRBD1,.,TGTGCCTGGAGTGTAATGGGACAGGGACGACGAGGCTACACCTTC,CAWSVMGQGRRGYTF
TRBV7-3,TRBJ2-5,TRBD2,.,TGTGCCAGCAGCTTAACCCCGACTAGCGGGGGGGATAATACAAACTTCCAAGAGACCCAGTACTTC,CASSLTPTSGGDNTNFQETQYF
TRBV12-3/TRBV12-4,TRBJ1-2,.,.,TGTGCCAGCAGGGACAGTGGATTCTATGGCTACACCTTC,CASRDSGFYGYTF
TRBV7-6,TRBJ1-1,TRBD1,.,TGTGCCAGCAGCCCGCGACAGGGAAGTAGTACTGAAGCTTTCTTT,CASSPRQGSSTEAFF
TRBV30,TRBJ1-1,TRBD1,.,TGTGCCTGGATGTCTGCTGGACAGGCGAACACTGAAGCTTTCTTT,CAWMSAGQANTEAFF
TRBV11-3,TRBJ2-3,.,.,TGTGCCAGCAGCTTAGTCTCAGGCGCAGATACGCAGTATTTT,CASSLVSGADTQYF
TRBV28,TRBJ2-7,TRBD2,.,TGTGCCAGCAGTCTATTAGCGGGTGACCCCTACGAGCAGTACTTC,CASSLLAGDPYEQYF
TRBV7-2,TRBJ2-2,.,.,TGTGCCAGCAGCTTACGTATGGTCCTCCTGAACACCGGGGAGCTGTTTTTT,CASSLRMVLLNTGELFF
TRBV9,TRBJ2-5,.,.,TGTGCCAGCAGCGTAGGGGAAGGGGGGGAGACCCAGTACTTC,CASSVGEGGETQYF
TRBV11-2,TRBJ1-3,.,.,TGTGCCAGCAGTTTTCTATCGGGAAACACCATATATTTT,CASSFLSGNTIYF
TRBV3-1/TRBV3-2,TRBJ1-1,.,.,TGTGCCAGCAGCCAAGGGGATGAAGCTTTCTTT,CASSQGDEAFF
TRBV5-5,TRBJ1-4,TRBD1,.,TGTGCCAGCAGCCCCCGCAGGGGGCGTTTGGGTGAGGAAAAACTGTTTTTT,CASSPRRGRLGEEKLFF
TRBV6-5,TRBJ1-2,.,.,TGTGCCAGCAAACCACCGGGCCGCCCTCAGGATGGCTACACCTTC,CASKPPGRPQDGYTF
TRBV28,TRBJ1-2,TRBD1,.,TGTGCCAGCAGCCCTTACAGGGGAGACTATGGCTACACCTTC,CASSPYRGDYGYTF
TRBV19,TRBJ2-2,.,.,TGTGCCAGTAGTGGGCGAGTTATCCCGAACACCGGGGAGCTGTTTTTT,CASSGRVIPNTGELFF
TRBV7-2,TRBJ1-1,.,.,TGTGCCAGCAGCACCCAGGTAACGGCGGGGTACACTGAAGCTTTCTTT,CASSTQVTAGYTEAFF
TRBV19,TRBJ1-3,TRBD1,.,TGTGCCAGTAGTCTGGACAGGATCTCTGGAAACACCATATATTTT,CASSLDRISGNTIYF
TRBV11-3,TRBJ1-3,.,.,TGTGCCAGCAGCTTACGGGCCTCTGGAAACACCATATATTTT,CASSLRASGNTIYF
TRBV5-8,TRBJ1-5,.,.,TGTGCCAGCAGCTGGGGGGGCATTAGCAATCAGCCCCAGCATTTT,CASSWGGISNQPQHF
TRBV30,TRBJ1-2,.,.,TGTGCCTGGAGTGAGGGCTATGGCTACACCTTC,CAWSEGYGYTF
TRBV11-2,TRBJ2-2,.,.,TGTGCCAGCAGCTTAGCGGAGGGTTACAACACCGGGGAGCTGTTTTTT,CASSLAEGYNTGELFF
TRBV18,TRBJ2-1,.,once,TGTGCCAGCTCCCCTGGGGTGAATGAGCAGTTCTTC,CASSPGVNEQFF
TRBV4-3,TRBJ2-1,TRBD1,.,TGCGCCAGCAGCCCTGACGACAGGGGGTACCTTTTCGAGCAGTTCTTC,CASSPDDRGYLFEQFF
TRBV27,TRBJ1-1,.,once,TGTGCCAGCAGTTTAACGACGGGGGCCGAAGCTTTCTTT,CASSLTTGAEAFF
TRBV4-3,TRBJ1-5,.,few,TGCGCCAGCAGCCAAGGCCTCGATCAGCCCCAGCATTTT,CASSQGLDQPQHF
TRBV15,TRBJ1-2,.,.,TGTGCCACCAGTAGCGGGAGAAACGACTATGGCTACACCTTC,CATSSGRNDYGYTF
TRBV18,TRBJ1-4,.,.,TGTGCCAGCTCACCACCCTCTGGGCGATTTGAAAAACTGTTTTTT,CASSPPSGRFEKLFF
TRBV6-6,TRBJ1-1,TRBD1,.,TGTGCCAGCAGTTACGGCGACAGGGCGAACACTGAAGCTTTCTTT,CASSYGDRANTEAFF
TRBV2,TRBJ1-1,.,.,TGTGCCAGCAGTGAAAGCGTGAACACTGAAGCTTTCTTT,CASSESVNTEAFF
TRBV6-4,TRBJ1-2,.,.,TGTGCCAGCCAACCTTCGGGGGGGCAAGATGGCTACACCTTC,CASQPSGGQDGYTF
TRBV9,TRBJ2-3,TRBD2,once,TGTGCCAGCAGCGTAGTCAGCGGGGGGACCCACACAGATACGCAGTATTTT,CASSVVSGGTHTDTQYF
TRBV5-6,TRBJ1-6,.,.,TGTGCCAGCAGCTTGGCAGGGGTACGGTCACCCCTCCACTTT,CASSLAGVRSPLHF
TRBV6-5,TRBJ1-6,TRBD1,.,TGTGCCAGCAGATTCCGGGACAGGGATAATTCACCCCTCCACTTT,CASRFRDRDNSPLHF
TRBV16,TRBJ1-1,.,once,TGTGCCAGCAGCCAATCGGGGGGGCTAGGAGGTGAAGCTTTCTTT,CASSQSGGLGGEAFF
TRBV14,TRBJ1-1,TRBD1,.,TGTGCCAGCAGCCTTGGACAGGGAGGGACTGAAGCTTTCTTT,CASSLGQGGTEAFF
TRBV9,TRBJ2-3,TRBD2,.,TGTGCCAGCAGCGCAAGACTAGCGGGGGAAACAGATACGCAGTATTTT,CASSARLAGETDTQYF
TRBV6-2/TRBV6-3,TRBJ1-2,.,once,TGTGCCAGCAGTCCCGGGACGCCTGGAAGCCCCTATGGCTACACCTTC,CASSPGTPGSPYGYTF
TRBV3-1/TRBV3-2,TRBJ1-1,.,.,TGTGCCAGCAGCCTCGGAACAGATAACACTGAAGCTTTCTTT,CASSLGTDNTEAFF
TRBV5-1,TRBJ2-2,TRBD1,.,TGCGCCAGCAGCTTGTCGGGACAGGGCGTCGGGGAGCTGTTTTTT,CASSLSGQGVGELFF
TRBV19,TRBJ1-1,.,.,TGTGCCAGTAGTAACGGAGGGGCGACGAACACTGAAGCTTTCTTT,CASSNGGATNTEAFF
TRBV2,TRBJ1-2,TRBD1,.,TGTGCCAGCCGAGGGGACAGTGAAAACTATGGCTACACCTTC,CASRGDSENYGYTF
TRBV19,TRBJ2-7,TRBD2,.,TGTGCCAGTAGTATAACTAGCGGGGGACCCTACGAGCAGTACTTC,CASSITSGGPYEQYF
TRBV7-2,TRBJ1-1,TRBD1,.,TGTGCCAGCAGCTTGCGACCACAGGGGGCGATCCCCGAAGCTTTCTTT,CASSLRPQGAIPEAFF
TRBV30,TRBJ1-4,.,.,TGTGCCTGGAGTGCCCTGGGAGGAATTAATGAAAAACTGTTTTTT,CAWSALGGINEKLFF
TRBV28,TRBJ1-2,TRBD1,once,TGTGCCAGCGTGGAGGGGGCGCTAACACGCGAAGGGGGATTTTATGGCTACACCTTC,CASVEGALTREGGFYGYTF
TRBV7-8,TRBJ2-3,.,.,TGTGCCAGCAGCTTAGGTCAGGGGCAGGTAGATACGCAGTATTTT,CASSLGQGQVDTQYF